Below, 32 T cell receptor beta chains from the same sample are listed, as sequenced in a study of T cell repertoires in cytomegalovirus infection. Each CDR3 protein is one row after TCRdb ran MiXCR on the reads. The table lists fewer than 1,000,000 distinct CDR3 sequences, around a third of them singletons. These receptors have no known antigen. The input for sequencing was cultured CD8+ T cells from PBMCs, taken from culture after CMV antigen stimulation. Every receptor here comes from a human donor in good health (CMV status not recorded). Some clones in this sample may be carry-over from other donors' samples.

This clonotype turned up a few times. The V call is TRBV10-2, the J call TRBJ1-2; D is uncertain. The CDR3 has 12 amino acids. V gave up 7 bases and J gave up 4 bases, with 10 bases separating them. Germline assignment: CDR1 WSHSY and CDR2 SAAADI. The CDR3 region is CASTGYSYGYTF. CDR3 in DNA: TGCGCCAGCACGGGCTATAGCTATGGCTACACCTTC.

This chain links TRBV12-3 or TRBV12-4 with TRBJ1-5, with D tentatively TRBD1 (5 bases). The V end lost 3 bases, the J end lost 5 bases, and 29 bases lay between the germline ends. The CDR3 has 20 amino acids. Here the CDR3 DNA reads TGTGCCAGCAGTTTTAATGTTCTAGGTGGGTACAGCGGGGGGGATCAGCCCCAGCATTTT. Amino acids: CASSFNVLGGYSGGDQPQHF.

The gene calls are TRBV27 and TRBJ2-1, with a tentative D call TRBD2 (5 bases). The V end lost 3 bases, the J end lost 3 bases, and 21 bases lay between the germline ends. CDR1 MNHEY and CDR2 SMNVEV come from the germline V gene (reference sequence). The CDR3 is 18 residues long. The CDR3 protein is CASSLGTFLGLSYNEQFF. CDR3 coding DNA: TGTGCCAGCAGTTTGGGAACATTTCTCGGACTTAGCTACAATGAGCAGTTCTTC.

J is TRBJ2-1 and V is TRBV5-1, with D perhaps matching TRBD1 (6 bases). The CDR3 sequence is 16 residues long. The V gene's germline CDR1 is SGHRS and CDR2 YFSETQ. V lost 0 bases and J lost 8, with 18 bases in between. The CDR3 region has the DNA TGCGCCAGCAGCTTGGAGGACAGCCACGGACCCGATGAGCAGTTCTTC. This gives the protein CASSLEDSHGPDEQFF.

V usage is TRBV2 and J usage is TRBJ2-7; D unresolved. The CDR3 extends over 12 amino acids. Trimming shortened V by 5 bases and J by 6 bases, and 11 bases separated the two germline ends. From germline, CDR1 is SNHLY and CDR2 FYNNEI. CDR3 region: CASSPDDSEQYF. CDR3 in DNA: TGTGCCAGCAGTCCGGACGATAGCGAGCAGTACTTC. Full variable domain (missing parts from reference TRBV2 and TRBJ2-7): EPEVTQTPSHQVTQMGQEVILRCVPISNHLYFYWYRQILGQKVEFLVSFYNNEISEKSEIFDDQFSVERPDGSNFTLKIRSTKLEDSAMYFCASSPDDSEQYFGPGTRLTVT.

This clonotype was found a few times. V usage is TRBV19 and J usage is TRBJ1-2; D is unclear. V was pared by 4 bases and J by 1 base, with 16 bases between. The CDR3 runs 16 residues. Per the germline V gene, CDR1 is LNHDA and CDR2 is SQIVND (reference sequence). The CDR3 region is CASSTPTENNNYGYTF. DNA of the CDR3: TGTGCCAGTAGTACGCCCACAGAGAACAATAACTATGGCTACACCTTC.

The chain uses TRBV19 and TRBJ1-1; D perhaps matches TRBD1 (5 bases). Deletions cut 3 bases from V and 3 bases from J, with 8 bases between. This CDR3 comprises 13 residues. Looked up from germline, CDR1 is LNHDA and CDR2 is SQIVND (reference sequence). The CDR3: CASSMWGYTEAFF. In nucleotides, the CDR3 is TGTGCCAGTAGTATGTGGGGGTACACTGAAGCTTTCTTT.

This clonotype was picked up a small number of times. In DNA form, the CDR3 reads TGTGCCACCAGTGACGGGGGGGGCTACAATGAGCAGTTCTTC. Residues: CATSDGGGYNEQFF. J is TRBJ2-1 and V is TRBV24-1; 8 bases are shared with TRBD2. CDR3 length: 14 residues. In germline, CDR1 is KGHDR, CDR2 SFDVKD. V lost 4 bases and J lost 3; bases outside the gene matches: 1.

This clonotype was observed at least ten times. The J gene is TRBJ2-3, the V gene TRBV4-1; D not certain. With 4 bases removed from V and 0 bases from J, the gap between germline ends came to 14 bases. Germline values: CDR1 MGHRA, CDR2 YSYEKL. The CDR3 consists of 16 residues. CDR3 DNA: TGCGCCAGCAGCCCTGGGCAGTTCCCTAGCACAGATACGCAGTATTTT. As protein: CASSPGQFPSTDTQYF.

This clonotype was picked up a small number of times. The V and J genes are TRBV4-3 and TRBJ1-5, with TRBD1 as a possible D gene (6 bases). This CDR3 region has 16 residues. V shed 0 bases and J shed 1 base, with 10 bases lying between them. Per germline, CDR1 LGHNA and CDR2 YSLEER. This CDR3 reads CASSQDPGASNQPQHF. CDR3 in DNA: TGCGCCAGCAGCCAAGATCCAGGGGCGAGCAATCAGCCCCAGCATTTT.

CDR3: CASSQQEFYEQYF. CDR3 nucleotides: TGTGCCAGCAGCCAACAGGAATTCTACGAGCAGTACTTC. V and J are TRBV3-1 and TRBJ2-7; unclear D gene. The CDR3 sequence is 13 residues long. V was shortened by 2 bases and J by 3 bases, with 8 bases between the two germline ends. Germline V CDR1 and CDR2: LGHDT, YNNKEL (reference sequence).

The chain links TRBV4-1 to TRBJ2-1, with D possibly matching TRBD2 (6 bases). Germline CDR1 is MGHRA and CDR2 is YSYEKL. The CDR3 sequence is 17 residues long. V gave up 0 bases and J gave up 7 bases, with 19 bases separating them. Here the CDR3 DNA reads TGCGCCAGCAGCCAAGATGGGGGGAGGACCCCAGAGAATGAGCAGTTCTTC. The encoded protein is CASSQDGGRTPENEQFF.

The chain uses TRBV4-1 and TRBJ2-2; 9 bases agree with TRBD2. With 1 base clipped from V and 0 bases from J, the junction kept 9 bases outside the gene matches. The length of the CDR3 is 19 residues. Germline-derived CDR1 and CDR2 are MGHRA and YSYEKL. The CDR3 sequence is CASSQARGSGGSNTGELFF. The CDR3 bases are TGCGCCAGCAGCCAAGCTCGGGGTAGCGGGGGATCGAACACCGGGGAGCTGTTTTTT.

This clonotype has a count of ten or more. This rearrangement joins TRBV7-2 to TRBJ2-2; D is ambiguous. V shed 6 bases and J shed 8 bases, with 10 bases lying between them. Germline-derived CDR1 and CDR2 are SGHTA and FQGNSA. This CDR3 has 12 amino acids. CDR3 amino acids: CASSISPGELFF. The DNA of the CDR3 is TGTGCCAGCAGTATATCTCCTGGGGAGCTGTTTTTT.

The rearrangement links TRBV7-2 to TRBJ2-7, with D uncertain. Per the germline V gene, CDR1 is SGHTA and CDR2 is FQGNSA. This CDR3 contains 15 residues. Between the trimmed V and J ends, which lost 6 bases and 3 bases, there was a span of 18 bases. The DNA of the CDR3 is TGTGCCAGCAGTCTGTATGAAGGCCCCGGCTACGAGCAGTACGTC. Protein product: CASSLYEGPGYEQYV.

This clonotype was picked up a small number of times. The chain links TRBV6-5 to TRBJ2-1, with a weak D call TRBD2 (6 bases). In germline, CDR1 is MNHEY, CDR2 SVGAGI. The CDR3 covers 16 residues. V was shortened by 4 bases and J by 0 bases, with 13 bases between the two germline ends. The CDR3 DNA follows: TGTGCCAGCAGTTCCTCGGGGGACCCCTCCTACAATGAGCAGTTCTTC. Its translation is CASSSSGDPSYNEQFF.

The rearrangement links TRBV7-3 to TRBJ1-5; the D gene is possibly TRBD1 (6 bases). The V gene lost 5 bases and the J gene lost 6 bases, with 11 bases spanning the gap. Germline-derived CDR1 and CDR2 are SGHTA and FQGTGA. This CDR3 is built from 13 residues. CDR3 protein: CASSGRGGQPQHF. In DNA, the CDR3 is TGTGCCAGCAGCGGCAGGGGCGGTCAGCCCCAGCATTTT.

The rearrangement joins TRBV6-5 to TRBJ1-2; 10 bases fit TRBD1. CDR1 is MNHEY, CDR2 SVGAGI, per germline. This CDR3 has 14 amino acids. The V and J ends lost 7 bases and 0 bases, in that order; junction bases with no gene match: 2. CDR3 in amino acids: CASNGQGANYGYTF. In DNA, the CDR3 is TGTGCCAGCAATGGACAGGGGGCTAACTATGGCTACACCTTC.

This clonotype appeared a few times. This sequence joins TRBV12-3 or TRBV12-4 and TRBJ2-1, with 11 bases that match TRBD2. V lost 6 bases, J lost 8 bases, and 12 bases stayed unmatched. This CDR3 has 16 residues. DNA for the CDR3: TGTGCCAGCAGGCCATCGACTAGCGGGGTTGTGCATGAGCAGTTCTTC. It translates to CASRPSTSGVVHEQFF.

Here the CDR3 reads CASSSVRASGYGYTF. CDR3 in DNA: TGTGCCAGCAGCTCGGTTCGGGCTTCGGGCTATGGCTACACCTTC. The V call is TRBV7-9, the J call TRBJ1-2, with D hard to call. The CDR3 has 15 residues. Germline CDR1 is SEHNR and CDR2 is FQNEAQ (reference sequence). Deletions cut 4 bases from V and 4 bases from J, with 16 bases between.

The chain carries TRBV5-4 and TRBJ1-2; D might be TRBD1 (6 bases). The germline V gene has CDR1 SGHNT and CDR2 YYREEE (reference sequence). The germline V and J ends were trimmed by 0 bases and 2 bases, with 14 bases remaining between them. This CDR3 comprises 16 residues. The CDR3 spells CASSLAPDRSNYGYTF. The CDR3 DNA follows: TGTGCCAGCAGCTTGGCCCCCGACAGGTCAAACTATGGCTACACCTTC.

There are a few counts of this clonotype. The chain joins TRBV27 to TRBJ1-1, with 8 bases that match TRBD1. This CDR3 spans 16 amino acids. CDR1 MNHEY and CDR2 SMNVEV come from the germline V gene (reference sequence). Unmatched junction bases numbered 8, after V lost 5 bases and J lost 0 bases. This CDR3 reads CASSTGGGFLNTEAFF. CDR3 in DNA: TGTGCCAGCAGTACAGGGGGAGGGTTTTTGAACACTGAAGCTTTCTTT.

This rearrangement joins TRBV12-5 to TRBJ2-2, with TRBD1 as a possible D gene (6 bases). This CDR3 is built from 15 residues. V lost 4 bases, J lost 1 base, and 10 bases lay in between. Germline lookup yields CDR1 LGHNT and CDR2 FRNRAP. CDR3 loop: CASGYGTQNTGELFF. CDR3 sequence (DNA): TGTGCTAGTGGTTACGGGACACAGAACACCGGGGAGCTGTTTTTT.

This clonotype was picked up a small number of times. Here the CDR3 DNA reads TGCGCCAGCAGCCAAGAGGCCCGAAGTAGATGGCAGGGTGGCGAAGCTTTCTTT. Translation: CASSQEARSRWQGGEAFF. The chain is built from TRBV4-1 and TRBJ1-1; possibly TRBD1 for D (5 bases). From germline, CDR1 is MGHRA and CDR2 YSYEKL. V lost 0 bases and J lost 8, with 25 bases in between. The CDR3 totals 18 residues.

This clonotype was seen many times. This sequence joins TRBV7-9 and TRBJ2-1; the match to TRBD1 covers 10 bases. The CDR3 is 15 amino acids. Trimming took 5 bases from V and 9 from J; bases not matched to a gene: 10. Germline-derived CDR1 and CDR2 are SEHNR and FQNEAQ (reference sequence). DNA of the CDR3: TGTGCCAGCAGCAGCCGGGACAGGGGATTTGGTGAGCAGTTCTTC. This codes for CASSSRDRGFGEQFF.

The gene calls are TRBV5-5 and TRBJ1-2; 10 nucleotides align to TRBD1. Germline V gene lookup returns CDR1 SGHKS and CDR2 YYEKEE (reference sequence). This CDR3 region has 15 residues. V lost 4 bases and J lost 6; bases outside the gene matches: 9. The CDR3 region is CASSPGQGYAHGYTF. In DNA form, the CDR3 reads TGTGCCAGCAGCCCGGGACAGGGGTACGCTCATGGCTACACCTTC.

This chain joins TRBV7-6 and TRBJ2-2, with TRBD1 matching 9 bases. Trimming at V came to 5 bases and at J to 7 bases, leaving 8 bases not matched to a gene. CDR1 is SGHVS, CDR2 FNYEAQ, per germline. This CDR3 contains 15 residues. CDR3 DNA sequence: TGTGCCAGCAGCCCCGGGACAGGGCTGGGCGGGGAGCTGTTTTTT. Amino acid sequence: CASSPGTGLGGELFF.

This clonotype has only a few counts. This rearrangement joins TRBV6-2 or TRBV6-3 to TRBJ2-6; no definite D call. The germline V gene has CDR1 MNHEY and CDR2 SVGEGT. V was cut by 6 bases and J by 0 bases, with 9 bases left in between. The CDR3 is made up of 15 amino acids. The CDR3: CASRVGGSGANVLTF. CDR3 DNA: TGTGCCAGCAGAGTAGGCGGCTCTGGGGCCAACGTCCTGACTTTC.

This chain links TRBV28 with TRBJ1-3, with a weak D call TRBD1 (6 bases). The CDR3 totals 15 residues. Germline V lookup: CDR1 MDHEN, CDR2 SYDVKM. Deletions cut 2 bases from V and 2 bases from J, with 10 bases between. This CDR3 reads CASSLRTETGNTIYF. The CDR3 DNA reads TGTGCCAGCAGTTTACGGACAGAAACTGGAAACACCATATATTTT.

This clonotype turned up a few times. This chain joins TRBV28 and TRBJ2-3; 10 bases match TRBD2. From germline, CDR1 is MDHEN and CDR2 SYDVKM. V lost 5 bases and J lost 2; bases outside the gene matches: 10. The CDR3 runs to 17 residues. The CDR3, as DNA: TGTGCCAGCAGTCCCCGCGGAGCGGGGGGGGACACAGATACGCAGTATTTT. This gives the protein CASSPRGAGGDTDTQYF. Variable domain in full (rest from reference TRBV28 and TRBJ2-3): DVKVTQSSRYLVKRTGEKVFLECVQDMDHENMFWYRQDPGLGLRLIYFSYDVKMKEKGDIPEGYSVSREKKERFSLILESASTNQTSMYLCASSPRGAGGDTDTQYFGPGTRLTVL.

V is TRBV27 and J is TRBJ2-1; no clear D. The CDR3 is 13 residues long. Trimming cost V 3 bases and J 7 bases, with 10 bases left between them. The germline CDR1 and CDR2 sequences are MNHEY and SMNVEV (reference sequence). The CDR3 region has the DNA TGTGCCAGCAGTTTGGGCCAGACAAATGAGCAGTTCTTC. It specifies CASSLGQTNEQFF.

The V call is TRBV5-8, the J call TRBJ1-2; D call uncertain. V lost 0 bases and J 1 base, leaving 7 bases between the germline ends. CDR1 SGHTS and CDR2 YDEGEE come from the germline V gene. This CDR3 is 14 amino acids long. The CDR3: CASSLAGFNYGYTF. The CDR3 region has the DNA TGTGCCAGCAGCTTGGCGGGATTTAACTATGGCTACACCTTC.